A single sample gave rise to the 22 T cell receptor beta chains below, sequenced in a study of T cell responses to AZD1222 COVID-19 vaccine. Profiling relied on immunoSEQ multiplex PCR, and the TCRdb table lists in-frame clones only, not all of them. The sample shows about 120,000 clones, about 92% of them seen only once. This material consisted of peripheral blood, taken on day 0 of AZD1222 vaccination. The receptors originated from an adult in good health.

This chain joins TRBV2 and TRBJ2-5, with 8 bases matching TRBD2. From germline, CDR1 is SNHLY and CDR2 FYNNEI. J was trimmed by 2 bases and V by 11 bases; bases with no gene match: 10. The CDR3 length is 14 residues. This chain's CDR3 is CAGERGNLQETQYF. For the CDR3, the DNA is TGTGCCGGCGAGCGGGGGAACCTACAAGAGACCCAGTACTTC. Variable domain in full (rest from reference TRBV2 and TRBJ2-5): EPEVTQTPSHQVTQMGQEVILRCVPISNHLYFYWYRQILGQKVEFLVSFYNNEISEKSEIFDDQFSVERPDGSNFTLKIRSTKLEDSAMYFCAGERGNLQETQYFGPGTRLLVL.

The chain links TRBV14 to TRBJ1-6, with TRBD1 as a possible D gene (6 bases). Germline CDR1 SGHDN, CDR2 FVKESK. The V end lost 1 base, the J end lost 10 bases, and 17 bases lay between the germline ends. The CDR3 totals 16 residues. The chain's CDR3 is CASSQVSSRGGSPLHF. DNA of the CDR3: TGTGCCAGCAGCCAAGTATCAAGCAGGGGCGGATCACCCCTCCACTTT.

For the CDR3, the DNA is TGCGCCAGCAGTGAGTCTAGCGGGGGGACCACAGATACGCAGTATTTT. It specifies CASSESSGGTTDTQYF. V usage is TRBV10-2 and J usage is TRBJ2-3; TRBD2 aligns across 10 bases. The CDR3 extends over 16 amino acids. Germline CDR1 WSHSY, CDR2 SAAADI. V shed 0 bases, J shed 2 bases, and the junction held 2 bases outside the gene matches.

The CDR3 protein is CASSLDTGWNEQFF. The CDR3 DNA follows: TGCGCCAGCAGCTTGGATACAGGGTGGAATGAGCAGTTCTTC. The chain carries TRBV5-1 and TRBJ2-1, with D possibly matching TRBD1 (6 bases). The germline V and J ends were trimmed by 0 bases and 7 bases, with 11 bases remaining between them. The germline V gene encodes CDR1 SGHRS and CDR2 YFSETQ. The CDR3 is 14 amino acids.

The V call is TRBV19, the J call TRBJ2-5; D remains ambiguous. Germline CDR1 LNHDA, CDR2 SQIVND (reference sequence). This CDR3 contains 13 residues. V was pared by 8 bases and J by 10 bases, with 20 bases between. The DNA of the CDR3 is TGTGCCAGTGAAGGACCCGAGGCCGGTATCCAGTACTTC. It yields the protein CASEGPEAGIQYF.

The chain combines TRBV28 with TRBJ1-2; D call uncertain. Germline CDR1 and CDR2: MDHEN and SYDVKM. V lost 8 bases, J lost 7 bases, and 17 bases lay in between. The CDR3 totals 13 residues. The CDR3, as DNA: TGTGCCAGCGGAGAGAGGCGGACTGGTGGCTACACCTTC. Residues: CASGERRTGGYTF.

This clone has just a few counts. This chain joins TRBV5-4 and TRBJ2-2; a weak D match, TRBD2 (7 bases). V lost 7 bases to trimming and J lost 3 bases, with 13 bases between them. This CDR3 contains 14 residues. Germline CDR1 and CDR2: SGHNT and YYREEE (reference sequence). The CDR3 DNA sequence: TGTGCCAGCCGTAAGGGGGGGGACACCGGGGAGCTGTTTTTT. Protein product: CASRKGGDTGELFF.

The sample holds one count of this clone. The J gene is TRBJ1-3, the V gene TRBV5-1, with D hard to call. This CDR3 is built from 15 residues. V lost 0 bases, J lost 4 bases, and 11 bases lay in between. Per the germline V gene, CDR1 is SGHRS and CDR2 is YFSETQ. CDR3 DNA: TGCGCCAGCAGCTTGGCTGGAGAGTTCGGAAACACCATATATTTT. Translated: CASSLAGEFGNTIYF.

The chain joins TRBV5-6 to TRBJ1-5, with a weak D call TRBD1 (5 bases). Germline values: CDR1 SGHDT, CDR2 YYEEEE. The CDR3 is made up of 15 amino acids. Trimming removed 4 bases from V and 0 bases from J, with 11 bases in between. The CDR3, as DNA: TGTGCCAGCAGCCTGCGGACACATAGCAATCAGCCCCAGCATTTT. Translating gives CASSLRTHSNQPQHF.

The V call is TRBV5-4, the J call TRBJ1-1; possible D gene TRBD1, 5 bases. Trimming cost V 4 bases and J 4 bases, with 14 bases left between them. The CDR3 has 14 amino acids. Germline V gives CDR1 SGHNT, CDR2 YYREEE (reference sequence). The CDR3, as DNA: TGTGCCAGCAGCCTCGGTGGCAGGGTCACTGAAGCTTTCTTT. The encoded protein is CASSLGGRVTEAFF.

Only one count was recorded for this clone. In DNA, the CDR3 is TGTGCCAGCAACCATAAGCGGGGTCGCTACACCTTC. As protein: CASNHKRGRYTF. The J gene is TRBJ1-2, the V gene TRBV5-6; no firm D call. This CDR3 is 12 amino acids long. CDR1 and CDR2 from the germline V gene are SGHDT and YYEEEE. Trimming removed 6 bases from V and 9 bases from J, with 15 bases in between.

The table lists this clone with a count of one. This rearrangement joins TRBV28 to TRBJ2-6; 8 positions match TRBD1. The germline CDR1 and CDR2 sequences are MDHEN and SYDVKM. V shed 3 bases and J 4 bases; nucleotides not matched to a gene: 11. The length of the CDR3 is 18 residues. CDR3 amino acids: CASSFSLGQGDGANVLTF. In DNA, the CDR3 is TGTGCCAGCAGTTTTTCTTTAGGACAGGGTGACGGGGCCAACGTCCTGACTTTC.

The chain carries TRBV9 and TRBJ2-1; 8 bases line up with TRBD2. CDR1 and CDR2 from the germline V gene are SGDLS and YYNGEE. The CDR3 has 16 residues. V lost 4 bases and J lost 4; bases outside the gene matches: 10. The CDR3 nucleotides are TGTGCCAGCAGCCCCAGCCCAGTAGCGGGATACAATGAGCAGTTCTTC. This encodes CASSPSPVAGYNEQFF.

The chain has TRBV11-2 and TRBJ2-5; TRBD2 matches 10 bases. Germline CDR1 SGHAT, CDR2 FQNNGV. Losses at the gene ends were 2 bases for V and 4 bases for J; bases not matched to a gene: 4. CDR3 size: 15 residues. The DNA for the CDR3 is TGTGCCAGCAGCTTACTAGCGGGAGAGTTAGAGACCCAGTACTTC. Residues: CASSLLAGELETQYF. The full variable domain, in which reference TRBV11-2 and TRBJ2-5 provide the parts outside the CDR3, is EAGVAQSPRYKIIEKRQSVAFWCNPISGHATLYWYQQILGQGPKLLIQFQNNGVVDDSQLPKDRFSAERLKGVDSTLKIQPAKLEDSAVYLCASSLLAGELETQYFGPGTRLLVL.

This clone came up once. The V and J genes are TRBV19 and TRBJ1-1; TRBD1 is a possible D gene (6 bases). CDR1 LNHDA and CDR2 SQIVND come from the germline V gene (reference sequence). V lost 1 base, J lost 4 bases, and 16 bases lay in between. The CDR3 totals 16 residues. CDR3 bases: TGTGCCAGTAGTATAGGTGGGGTCAGGGGACCCACTGAAGCTTTCTTT. Protein product: CASSIGGVRGPTEAFF.

V is TRBV6-5 and J is TRBJ1-2; 9 bases fit TRBD1. The CDR3 length is 15 residues. Germline CDR1 reads MNHEY; CDR2 reads SVGAGI. Trimming cost V 5 bases and J 3 bases; bases outside gene matches: 7. The CDR3 region is CASSPTGTGHYGYTF. The CDR3 coding sequence is TGTGCCAGCAGTCCCACCGGGACAGGGCACTATGGCTACACCTTC.

The chain is built from TRBV6-5 and TRBJ2-6, with D hard to call. This CDR3 contains 16 residues. Germline CDR1 reads MNHEY; CDR2 reads SVGAGI. The V end was cut by 4 bases, the J end by 0 bases, with 10 bases between. The CDR3 DNA follows: TGTGCCAGCAGTTTCGAGACACCCTCTGGGGCCAACGTCCTGACTTTC. It translates to CASSFETPSGANVLTF.

This clone showed up just once. One end of the junction does not line up with germline, which may come from a read error. The rearrangement joins TRBV9 to TRBJ1-2; D ambiguous. Germline lookup yields CDR1 SGDLS and CDR2 YYNGEE. The CDR3 has 15 amino acids. The CDR3 DNA follows: TGTGCCAGCAGCGTACAGGACTCTCCATCGCTAGTGCTATCGTTC. This codes for CASSVQDSPSLVLSF.

The V call is TRBV4-1, the J call TRBJ1-1; possibly TRBD1 for D (5 bases). CDR1 is MGHRA and CDR2 is YSYEKL in the germline V gene. Trimming removed 0 bases from V and 4 bases from J, with 12 bases in between. The CDR3 contains 15 residues. The DNA for the CDR3 is TGCGCCAGCAGCCAAGAACCAGGGTTGTCCACTGAAGCTTTCTTT. Amino acids: CASSQEPGLSTEAFF.

The CDR3 DNA reads as TGCGCCAGCAGCTTGCAGTCGGTGGCTAGCTATGGCTACACCTTC. The encoded protein is CASSLQSVASYGYTF. The V gene is TRBV5-1, the J gene TRBJ1-2; D unresolved. The germline V gene has CDR1 SGHRS and CDR2 YFSETQ. V was cut by 1 base and J by 4 bases, with 14 bases left in between. The CDR3 sequence is 15 residues long.

CDR3 sequence reads: CASSFRAADTEAFF. The CDR3 coding sequence is TGTGCCAGCAGTTTCAGGGCGGCGGACACTGAAGCTTTCTTT. The chain combines TRBV28 with TRBJ1-1, with a weak D call TRBD1 (5 bases). The germline V and J ends were trimmed by 3 bases and 3 bases, with 11 bases remaining between them. The CDR3 length is 14 residues. CDR1 and CDR2 from the germline V gene are MDHEN and SYDVKM.

The chain links TRBV5-1 to TRBJ1-1; D is perhaps TRBD1 (5 bases). The germline V and J ends were trimmed by 1 base and 4 bases, with 11 bases remaining between them. CDR1 and CDR2 from the germline V gene are SGHRS and YFSETQ. CDR3 size: 14 residues. The CDR3, as DNA: TGCGCCAGCAGCTTGAAAGGGCAGGGCACTGAAGCTTTCTTT. It translates to CASSLKGQGTEAFF. Using reference TRBV5-1 and TRBJ1-1 for the parts outside the CDR3, the full variable domain is KAGVTQTPRYLIKTRGQQVTLSCSPISGHRSVSWYQQTPGQGLQFLFEYFSETQRNKGNFPGRFSGRQFSNSRSEMNVSTLELGDSALYLCASSLKGQGTEAFFGQGTRLTVV.